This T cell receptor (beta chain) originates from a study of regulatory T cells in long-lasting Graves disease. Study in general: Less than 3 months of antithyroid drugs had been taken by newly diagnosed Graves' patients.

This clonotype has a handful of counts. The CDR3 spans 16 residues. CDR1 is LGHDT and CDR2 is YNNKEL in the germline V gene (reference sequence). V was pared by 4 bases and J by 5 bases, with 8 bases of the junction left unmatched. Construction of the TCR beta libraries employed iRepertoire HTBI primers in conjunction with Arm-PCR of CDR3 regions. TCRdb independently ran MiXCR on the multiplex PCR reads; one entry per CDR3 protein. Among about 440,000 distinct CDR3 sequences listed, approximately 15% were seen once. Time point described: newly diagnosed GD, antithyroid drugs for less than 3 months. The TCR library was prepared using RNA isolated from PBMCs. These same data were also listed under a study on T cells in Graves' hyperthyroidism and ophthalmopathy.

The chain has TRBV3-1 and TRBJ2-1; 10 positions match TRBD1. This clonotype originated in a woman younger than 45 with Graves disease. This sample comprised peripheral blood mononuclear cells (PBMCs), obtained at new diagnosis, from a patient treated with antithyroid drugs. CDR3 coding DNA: TGTGCCAGCAGCCGAAAAGACAGGGGGCTCAACAATGAGCAGTTCTTC. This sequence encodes CASSRKDRGLNNEQFF.